Listed below are T cell receptor beta chains from one sample, sequenced in a study of TIL therapy for anti-PD-1-resistant metastatic lung cancer. Clones were read by immunoSEQ multiplex PCR, and TCRdb kept only the in-frame ones, dropping some. The sample has fewer than 65,000 clones; 70% to 90% are singletons. The starting material was blood, obtained at baseline. Source of these receptors: a person between 25 and 79 years old with non-small cell lung cancer. The conserved cysteine and the conserved F or W are not part of the CDR3 here.

j_call v_call cdr3_aa
TRBJ2-1 TRBV3-1/TRBV3-2 ASSQGGQGYNEQF
TRBJ2-2 TRBV6-5 AGAFPPNTGELF
TRBJ2-7 TRBV30 AWSVVDEQY
TRBJ2-1 TRBV5-1 ASSLEYRDNEQF
TRBJ2-5 TRBV11-2 ASSLVGETQY
TRBJ1-1 TRBV5-4 ASSLGGNTEAF
TRBJ1-4 TRBV5-8 ASSPPGRLF
TRBJ2-3 TRBV14 ASTGTITDTQY
TRBJ2-1 TRBV27 ASSLSGQYNEQF
TRBJ1-3 TRBV7-9 ASSLGQGAGNTIY
TRBJ2-3 TRBV13 ASSLTAGEGADTQY
TRBJ1-2 TRBV6-2/TRBV6-3 ASSYSGENYGYT
TRBJ2-5 TRBV5-1 ASSLALAGQETQY
TRBJ1-6 TRBV28 ASGSRDSYNSPLH
TRBJ2-2 TRBV2 ASRWLQTGELF
TRBJ1-1 TRBV6-6 ASSSTTGADTEAF
TRBJ2-7 TRBV4-1 ASSQEGEGGEQY
TRBJ2-1 TRBV11-2 ASSQGFVSDEQF
TRBJ1-1 TRBV29-1 SARQGRAEAF
TRBJ1-3 TRBV5-4 ASSPGTASGNTIY
TRBJ2-3 TRBV9 ASSVRGQDTQY
TRBJ1-4 TRBV6-6 ASSYEGENEKLF
TRBJ2-1 TRBV29-1 SVVPGWNEQF
TRBJ1-2 TRBV4-2 ASSHLNTGLHGYT
TRBJ1-6 TRBV27 ASSLLKGIYSPLH
TRBJ1-2 TRBV7-9 ASSLQGRSGYT
TRBJ1-6 TRBV30 AGTGVSILH
TRBJ2-3 TRBV19 ASSMGLSTDTQY
TRBJ2-1 TRBV27 ASSFEGPPTSNEQF
TRBJ1-5 TRBV7-9 ASSLGVNQPQH
TRBJ1-6 TRBV6-5 ASSTPDRSPLH
TRBJ2-7 TRBV6-6 ASSRGIPSYEQY
TRBJ2-2 TRBV6-5 AHVGAGGSTGELF
TRBJ1-2 TRBV3-1/TRBV3-2 ASSQEPGSRNYGYT
TRBJ2-1 TRBV10-2 ASIPSGAAYNEQF
TRBJ2-7 TRBV19 ASSGAGGTYEQY
TRBJ2-3 TRBV5-1 ASSRERTSGGANTQY
TRBJ2-4 TRBV5-1 ASSHRQGQNIQY
TRBJ1-1 TRBV2 ASSDISMNTEAF
TRBJ2-7 TRBV7-2 ASSEEGLPSQEQY
TRBJ1-2 TRBV7-2 ASSIRVQDYGYT